The present T cell receptor beta chain was sequenced within a study of resident and recirculating memory T cells in vitiligo. Overall study context: No cells were sorted; samples were homogenized just before genomic DNA extraction.

The germline CDR1 and CDR2 sequences are SGHNT and YENEEA. CDR3 length equals 14 residues. Trimming removed 1 base at V and 8 bases at J, with 11 bases between. Sequencing used immunoSEQ multiplex PCR; TCRdb keeps in-frame clones, though not all of them. This table holds approximately 69,000 clones, about nine tenths found once. The count of this clone is one. Stable vitiligo meant no lesion change over the previous 6 months. This TCR derives from a male donor with vitiligo. The specimen sequenced was blood. This chain uses TRBV11-3 with TRBJ2-2; D remains unclear. CDR3 nucleotides: TGTGCCAGCAGCTTAGGGGCACAACCTGGGGAGCTGTTTTTT. Its protein product is CASSLGAQPGELFF.